A selection of T cell receptor beta chains follows, all from one sample in a study of cytomegalovirus exposure and HLA in healthy donors. TCRdb keeps only in-frame clones here, not all; method: immunoSEQ multiplex PCR. The sample carries approximately 88,000 clones, 84% recorded once. Sequenced: PBMCs. Source of these receptors: a woman aged 18 to 35 in good health and CMV-seropositive. Both conserved end residues are part of each CDR3. Fields, in order: V gene, D gene, J gene, clone size, CDR3 protein, CDR3 DNA. D genes are given only for firm matches. For some rows the clone size is stated as once, few or many, or as a class when expanded; others skip it.

v_gene: TRBV11-1; d_gene: .; j_gene: TRBJ1-1; abundance: few; CDR3aa: CASSHGSAEAFF; CDR3nt: TGTGCCAGCAGCCACGGGTCGGCAGAAGCTTTCTTT
v_gene: TRBV5-1; d_gene: TRBD2; j_gene: TRBJ2-1; abundance: .; CDR3aa: CASSLRLAGGGNEQFF; CDR3nt: TGCGCCAGCAGCTTGAGACTAGCGGGGGGGGGTAATGAGCAGTTCTTC
v_gene: TRBV5-5; d_gene: TRBD1; j_gene: TRBJ2-1; abundance: .; CDR3aa: CASGPPGTGVYNEQFF; CDR3nt: TGTGCCAGCGGCCCCCCCGGGACAGGAGTCTACAATGAGCAGTTCTTC
v_gene: TRBV30; d_gene: TRBD1; j_gene: TRBJ1-6; abundance: .; CDR3aa: CAWSVHRGGSPLHF; CDR3nt: TGTGCCTGGAGTGTACACAGGGGTGGTTCACCCCTCCACTTT
v_gene: TRBV21-1; d_gene: .; j_gene: TRBJ2-7; abundance: .; CDR3aa: CASSKRQGYEQYF; CDR3nt: TGTGCCAGCAGCAAGAGACAGGGTTACGAGCAGTACTTC
v_gene: TRBV7-9; d_gene: .; j_gene: TRBJ1-1; abundance: .; CDR3aa: CAGGKANTEAFF; CDR3nt: TGTGCAGGGGGAAAGGCGAACACTGAAGCTTTCTTT
v_gene: TRBV27; d_gene: .; j_gene: TRBJ2-1; abundance: .; CDR3aa: CASSLDAGALYNEQFF; CDR3nt: TGTGCCAGCAGTTTAGATGCAGGGGCGCTCTACAATGAGCAGTTCTTC
v_gene: TRBV5-1; d_gene: TRBD1; j_gene: TRBJ2-7; abundance: .; CDR3aa: CASSHSRTGGWGEQYF; CDR3nt: TGCGCCAGCAGCCATTCCCGGACAGGGGGTTGGGGCGAGCAGTACTTC
v_gene: TRBV11-3; d_gene: TRBD1; j_gene: TRBJ1-1; abundance: .; CDR3aa: CASSSPPGQQNTEAFF; CDR3nt: TGTGCCAGCAGCTCACCCCCGGGACAGCAAAACACTGAAGCTTTCTTT
v_gene: TRBV7-6; d_gene: .; j_gene: TRBJ1-1; abundance: once; CDR3aa: CASSPQVSNTEAFF; CDR3nt: TGTGCCAGCAGCCCACAGGTGTCGAACACTGAAGCTTTCTTT
v_gene: TRBV5-6; d_gene: .; j_gene: TRBJ1-1; abundance: .; CDR3aa: CASSLGLEGTEAFF; CDR3nt: TGTGCCAGCAGCTTGGGGCTGGAGGGAACTGAAGCTTTCTTT
v_gene: TRBV13; d_gene: .; j_gene: TRBJ1-5; abundance: .; CDR3aa: CASSLGPGSSNQPQHF; CDR3nt: TGTGCCAGCAGCTTAGGCCCGGGTTCCAGCAATCAGCCCCAGCATTTT
v_gene: TRBV28; d_gene: TRBD1; j_gene: TRBJ1-2; abundance: .; CDR3aa: CASRWTGGAGGYGYTF; CDR3nt: TGTGCCAGCAGGTGGACAGGGGGCGCGGGTGGCTATGGCTACACCTTC
v_gene: TRBV6-1; d_gene: TRBD1; j_gene: TRBJ2-5; abundance: .; CDR3aa: CASTDRGSNEETQYF; CDR3nt: TGTGCCAGCACGGACAGGGGTAGTAATGAAGAGACCCAGTACTTC
v_gene: TRBV29-1; d_gene: TRBD2; j_gene: TRBJ2-1; abundance: .; CDR3aa: CSVEKRGPYNEQFF; CDR3nt: TGCAGCGTTGAAAAGCGGGGGCCTTACAATGAGCAGTTCTTC
v_gene: TRBV4-3; d_gene: TRBD1; j_gene: TRBJ2-5; abundance: .; CDR3aa: CASSQDATGGGWETQYF; CDR3nt: TGCGCCAGCAGCCAAGATGCGACAGGGGGCGGTTGGGAGACCCAGTACTTC
v_gene: TRBV5-6; d_gene: TRBD2; j_gene: TRBJ2-1; abundance: .; CDR3aa: CASTLWGGAYNEQFF; CDR3nt: TGTGCCAGCACCCTATGGGGGGGGGCCTACAATGAGCAGTTCTTC
v_gene: TRBV11-2; d_gene: .; j_gene: TRBJ2-3; abundance: .; CDR3aa: CASSFTPSVGTDTQYF; CDR3nt: TGTGCCAGCAGCTTTACTCCGTCTGTCGGCACAGATACGCAGTATTTT
v_gene: TRBV7-2; d_gene: .; j_gene: TRBJ1-6; abundance: few; CDR3aa: CASSLVGTGSASPLHF; CDR3nt: TGTGCCAGCAGCTTAGTGGGAACAGGGTCTGCTTCACCCCTCCACTTT
v_gene: TRBV7-9; d_gene: .; j_gene: TRBJ2-7; abundance: .; CDR3aa: CASSLVGLGSYEQYF; CDR3nt: TGTGCCAGCAGCTTAGTGGGACTGGGCTCCTACGAGCAGTACTTC
v_gene: TRBV2; d_gene: TRBD1; j_gene: TRBJ1-2; abundance: .; CDR3aa: CASSERGGQGNYGYTF; CDR3nt: TGTGCCAGCAGTGAACGAGGGGGACAGGGTAACTATGGCTACACCTTC
v_gene: TRBV4-1; d_gene: .; j_gene: TRBJ1-3; abundance: .; CDR3aa: CASSQGVLQVGGNTIYF; CDR3nt: TGCGCCAGCAGCCAAGGGGTCTTGCAGGTCGGTGGAAACACCATATATTTT
v_gene: TRBV4-3; d_gene: .; j_gene: TRBJ2-3; abundance: .; CDR3aa: CASSPTSLSTDTQYF; CDR3nt: TGCGCCAGCAGCCCGACTTCCCTGTCCACAGATACGCAGTATTTT
v_gene: TRBV6-1; d_gene: .; j_gene: TRBJ2-2; abundance: .; CDR3aa: CASSVQWESGELFF; CDR3nt: TGTGCCAGCTCGGTTCAATGGGAGTCCGGGGAGCTGTTTTTT
v_gene: TRBV18; d_gene: .; j_gene: TRBJ1-3; abundance: .; CDR3aa: CASSPVEGSSGNTIYF; CDR3nt: TGTGCCAGCTCACCGGTCGAGGGCAGCTCTGGAAACACCATATATTTT
v_gene: TRBV4-2; d_gene: TRBD1; j_gene: TRBJ1-4; abundance: .; CDR3aa: CASSTGQGFEKLFF; CDR3nt: TGTGCCAGCAGCACGGGACAGGGGTTTGAAAAACTGTTTTTT
v_gene: TRBV6-4; d_gene: TRBD1; j_gene: TRBJ2-3; abundance: once; CDR3aa: CASSDSTGGHTDTQYF; CDR3nt: TGTGCCAGCAGTGACTCGACAGGGGGGCACACAGATACGCAGTATTTT
v_gene: TRBV5-6; d_gene: TRBD1; j_gene: TRBJ2-7; abundance: .; CDR3aa: CASSLGTGGSEQYF; CDR3nt: TGTGCCAGCAGCTTGGGGACAGGGGGCTCCGAGCAGTACTTC
v_gene: TRBV6-5; d_gene: TRBD1; j_gene: TRBJ1-1; abundance: .; CDR3aa: CASSYPGTGGTEAFF; CDR3nt: TGTGCCAGCAGTTACCCCGGGACAGGGGGCACTGAAGCTTTCTTT
v_gene: TRBV11-2; d_gene: .; j_gene: TRBJ2-5; abundance: .; CDR3aa: CASSNTPTPQETQYF; CDR3nt: TGTGCCAGCAGCAACACACCGACACCTCAAGAGACCCAGTACTTC
v_gene: TRBV7-9; d_gene: .; j_gene: TRBJ1-1; abundance: .; CDR3aa: CASSLEERTEAFF; CDR3nt: TGTGCCAGCAGCTTGGAGGAACGAACTGAAGCTTTCTTT